The clone carrying this T cell receptor beta chain was detected only a few times. Its antigen is not known. Data came from immunoSEQ multiplex PCR; TCRdb stores just in-frame clones and leaves some out. The sample records about 71,000 clones, about nine tenths being singletons. The source of the sample is a study of OX40 agonist ivuxolimab in advanced cancers. Across the whole study: The group had a mean age of 60 years, ranged from roughly 23 to 90, and was 82.7% male. Study-wide points: Relatively little clonal expansion, among the lowest observed, appeared in partial responders at 0.1-3.0 mg/kg. Some nonresponders additionally presented with little normalized T-cell clonal expansion.

The CDR3 spans 18 residues. The V gene's germline CDR1 is MDHEN and CDR2 SYDVKM. V was trimmed by 4 bases and J by 0 bases, leaving 18 bases between them. This chain joins TRBV28 and TRBJ2-2; D may be TRBD2 (6 bases). Source: CD4+ or CD8+ T cells sorted from blood, taken in a trial of the OX40 agonist ivuxolimab. The TCR was taken from an adult with an advanced solid tumor such as melanoma, head and neck, liver or kidney cancer. CDR3: CASSSTWGDAPNTGELFF. Written as DNA, the CDR3 is TGTGCCAGCAGTTCCACTTGGGGGGACGCTCCGAACACCGGGGAGCTGTTTTTT.